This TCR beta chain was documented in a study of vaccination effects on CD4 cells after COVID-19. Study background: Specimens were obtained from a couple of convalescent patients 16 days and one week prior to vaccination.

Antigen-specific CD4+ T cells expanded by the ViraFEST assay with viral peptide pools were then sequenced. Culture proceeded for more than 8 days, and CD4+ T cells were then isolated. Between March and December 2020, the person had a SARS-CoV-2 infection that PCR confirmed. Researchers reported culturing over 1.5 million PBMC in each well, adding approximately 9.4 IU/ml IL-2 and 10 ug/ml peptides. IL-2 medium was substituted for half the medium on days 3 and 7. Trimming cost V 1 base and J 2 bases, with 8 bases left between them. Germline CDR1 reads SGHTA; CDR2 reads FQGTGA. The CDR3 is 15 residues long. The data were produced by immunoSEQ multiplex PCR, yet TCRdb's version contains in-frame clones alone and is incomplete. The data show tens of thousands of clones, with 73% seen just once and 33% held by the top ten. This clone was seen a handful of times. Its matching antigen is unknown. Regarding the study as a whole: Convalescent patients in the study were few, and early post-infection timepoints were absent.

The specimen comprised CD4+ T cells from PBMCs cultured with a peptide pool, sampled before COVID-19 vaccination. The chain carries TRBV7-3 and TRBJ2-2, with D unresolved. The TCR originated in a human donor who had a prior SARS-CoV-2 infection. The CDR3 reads CASSLRALNTGELFF. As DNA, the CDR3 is TGTGCCAGCAGCTTAAGGGCCCTCAACACCGGGGAGCTGTTTTTT.